A single T cell receptor (beta chain) is shown here with its context. The length of the CDR3 is 15 residues. The germline V gene encodes CDR1 SGDLS and CDR2 YYNGEE. V was shortened by 3 bases and J by 5 bases, with 18 bases between the two germline ends. The sample belongs to a study of shared T cell receptors in the human thymus. This table comes from immunoSEQ multiplex PCR, and its TCRdb copy is limited to in-frame clones, with some not included. The sample has 450,000 to 650,000 clones, approximately 78% seen once; the top ten hold less than 0.015%. These data were also reused for a study on human thymus T cells. That work states: The thymus tissue came from resections taken during corrective heart surgery. There appeared to be biased usage of V and J genes in thymic and blood repertoires.

V gene TRBV9 combines with J gene TRBJ2-7; D ambiguous. The source material was thymocytes. The clonotype comes from a boy in the first two years of life with a congenital heart defect. CDR3 sequence: CASSGSGPYPNEQYF. As DNA, the CDR3 is TGTGCCAGCAGCGGTAGTGGTCCTTACCCGAACGAGCAGTACTTC.